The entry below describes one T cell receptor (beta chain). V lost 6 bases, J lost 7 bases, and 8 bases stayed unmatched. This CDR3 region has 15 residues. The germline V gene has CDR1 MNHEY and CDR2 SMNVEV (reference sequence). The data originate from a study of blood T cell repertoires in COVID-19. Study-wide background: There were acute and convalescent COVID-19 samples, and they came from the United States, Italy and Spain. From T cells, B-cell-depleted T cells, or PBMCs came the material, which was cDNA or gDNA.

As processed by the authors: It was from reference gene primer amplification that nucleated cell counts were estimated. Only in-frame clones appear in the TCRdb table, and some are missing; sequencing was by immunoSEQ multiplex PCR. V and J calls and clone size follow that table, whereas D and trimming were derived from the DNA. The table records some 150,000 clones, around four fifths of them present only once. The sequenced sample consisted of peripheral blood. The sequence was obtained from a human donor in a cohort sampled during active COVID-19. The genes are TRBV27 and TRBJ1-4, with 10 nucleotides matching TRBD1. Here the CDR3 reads CASRAPGTGVEKLFF. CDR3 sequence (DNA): TGTGCCAGCAGGGCACCCGGGACAGGGGTTGAAAAACTGTTTTTT.